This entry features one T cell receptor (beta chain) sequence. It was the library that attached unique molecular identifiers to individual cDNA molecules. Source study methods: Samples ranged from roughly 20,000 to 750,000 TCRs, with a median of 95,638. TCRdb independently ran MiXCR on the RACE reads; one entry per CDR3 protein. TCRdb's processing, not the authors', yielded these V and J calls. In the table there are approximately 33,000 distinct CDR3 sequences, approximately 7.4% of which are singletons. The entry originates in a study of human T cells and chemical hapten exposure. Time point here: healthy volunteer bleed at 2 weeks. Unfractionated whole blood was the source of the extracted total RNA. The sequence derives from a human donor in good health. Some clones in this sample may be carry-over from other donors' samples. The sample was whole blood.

The CDR3 spells CASTALGGATGNTIYF. As DNA, the CDR3 is TGTGCCAGCACCGCATTAGGGGGAGCGACTGGAAACACCATATATTTT. J is TRBJ1-3 and V is TRBV7-2, with a tentative D call TRBD1 (6 bases). This CDR3 has 16 amino acids. Germline V lookup: CDR1 SGHTA, CDR2 FQGNSA. V was trimmed by 7 bases and J by 2 bases, leaving 18 bases between them.